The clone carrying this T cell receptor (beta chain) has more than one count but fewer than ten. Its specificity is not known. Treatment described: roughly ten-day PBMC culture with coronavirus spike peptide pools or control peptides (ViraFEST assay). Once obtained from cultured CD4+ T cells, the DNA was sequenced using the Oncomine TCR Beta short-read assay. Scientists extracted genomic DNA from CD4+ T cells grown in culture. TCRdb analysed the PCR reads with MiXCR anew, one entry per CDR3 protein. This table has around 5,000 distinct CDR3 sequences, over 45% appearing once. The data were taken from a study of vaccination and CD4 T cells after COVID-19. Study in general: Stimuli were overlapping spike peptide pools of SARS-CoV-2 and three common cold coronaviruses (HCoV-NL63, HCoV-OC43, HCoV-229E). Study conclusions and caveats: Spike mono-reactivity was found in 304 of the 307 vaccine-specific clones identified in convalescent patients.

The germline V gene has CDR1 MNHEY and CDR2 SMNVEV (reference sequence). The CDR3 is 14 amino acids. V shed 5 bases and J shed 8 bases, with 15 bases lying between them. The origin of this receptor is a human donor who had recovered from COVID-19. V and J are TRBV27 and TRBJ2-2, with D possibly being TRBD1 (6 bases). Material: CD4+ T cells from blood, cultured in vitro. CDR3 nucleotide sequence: TGTGCCAGCAGTCCCGGAACCGGGACAGGGGAGCTGTTTTTT. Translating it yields CASSPGTGTGELFF.